A selection of T cell receptor beta chains follows, all from one sample in a study of tumor-infiltrating lymphocytes in primary liver carcinoma. TCRdb re-analysed the multiplex PCR reads in MiXCR, keeping a single row per CDR3 protein. Here the sample spans approximately 110,000 distinct CDR3 sequences, around two thirds being singletons. The specimen was liver tumor tissue from sampling region 1. Every receptor here comes from a woman aged 60-75 years with primary liver carcinoma and hepatitis B virus infection. Each CDR3 is given with its conserved first and last residue. Each record gives: V gene, CDR3 length, D gene, clone size, J gene, CDR3 DNA, CDR3 protein. The D gene is left open where the match is weak. Expanded clones get a size class; other rows say once, few or many, or leave the size out.

>TRBV28|19|TRBD2|.|TRBJ2-1
TGTGCCAGCAGTTCCGCCCTGACTAGCGGGATTCGTGGGGACAATGAGCAGTTCTTC
CASSSALTSGIRGDNEQFF
>TRBV6-1|13|TRBD1|.|TRBJ2-7
TGTGTTATTGGGACAGCGATTCTCTACGAGCAGTACTTC
CVIGTAILYEQYF
>TRBV11-2|15|.|.|TRBJ2-7
TGTGCCAGCAGTGCGAGTGGGGCAGTAAGCTACGAGCAGTACTTC
CASSASGAVSYEQYF
>TRBV4-2|14|TRBD1|.|TRBJ2-7
TGTGCCGGCATCCATGGACAGGCGCCATACGAGCAGTACTTC
CAGIHGQAPYEQYF
>TRBV12-3/TRBV12-4|12|.|.|TRBJ1-2
TGTGCCAGCAGTTTACGGGGCTGGGGCTACACCTTC
CASSLRGWGYTF
>TRBV11-2|17|TRBD1|.|TRBJ2-5
TGTGCCAGCAGCCGCGGGTTGGGACAGGCTAACCAAGAGACCCAGTACTTC
CASSRGLGQANQETQYF
>TRBV6-1|19|.|few|TRBJ2-2
TGTGCCAGCAGTGACCCCGGGACATCAAGGGTCATGAGGGCCGGGGAGCTGTTCTTT
CASSDPGTSRVMRAGELFF
>TRBV5-5|15|.|.|TRBJ1-1
TGTGCCAGCAGGAGCGTCGGACAAAAGAACACTGAAGCTCTCTTT
CASRSVGQKNTEALF
>TRBV6-1|14|.|.|TRBJ2-1
TGTGCCAGCAGAGCCTGCGGGTCCTACAATGAACAGTTCTTC
CASRACGSYNEQFF
>TRBV28|15|.|.|TRBJ2-7
TGTGCCAGCACCCCCGGGGCGGGAACCGCCTACGAGCAGTACTTC
CASTPGAGTAYEQYF
>TRBV11-3|14|.|once|TRBJ1-2
TGTGCCAGCAGCCCATTGACGAATGGTGGTGGCTACACCTTC
CASSPLTNGGGYTF
>TRBV11-3|19|TRBD2|.|TRBJ2-1
TGTGCCAGCAGCTTAGAGGTTAGCGGGAGGGCCCGCTCCTACAATGAGCAGTCCTTC
CASSLEVSGRARSYNEQSF
>TRBV11-2|15|TRBD2|.|TRBJ2-7
TGTGCCAGCAGCCAAGAGGCTAGCGGGAGTTACGAGCAGTACTTC
CASSQEASGSYEQYF
>TRBV6-5|13|.|.|TRBJ2-2
TGTGCCAGCAGGGGGCCGAACGCCGGGGAGCTGTTTTTT
CASRGPNAGELFF
>TRBV6-2/TRBV6-3|13|.|.|TRBJ1-2
TGTGCCAGCAGTTATGGCAAAAACTATGGCTACACCTTC
CASSYGKNYGYTF